A single sample is the source of the 12 T cell receptor beta chains below, sequenced in a study of blood T cell repertoires in COVID-19. The method was immunoSEQ multiplex PCR; TCRdb's version includes in-frame clones alone and lacks a portion of them. This sample has roughly 100,000 clones, with around 92% found just once. The specimen sequenced was peripheral blood. The source of these receptors is a man aged 18 to 35 with acute or convalescent COVID-19.

The V gene is TRBV30, the J gene TRBJ2-1; unclear D gene. The length of the CDR3 is 15 residues. The germline CDR1 and CDR2 sequences are GTSNPN and SVGIG (reference sequence). The V end was cut by 3 bases, the J end by 3 bases, with 15 bases between. CDR3 DNA sequence: TGTGCCTGGAGCCCCCCGCCGAGCAACTACAATGAGCAGTTCTTC. This encodes CAWSPPPSNYNEQFF.

The CDR3 loop is CASSHVALPGGLRDQYF. The CDR3 coding sequence is TGTGCCAGCAGCCATGTAGCCCTTCCGGGAGGCCTCAGAGACCAGTACTTC. The V call is TRBV14, the J call TRBJ2-5; 7 bases map to TRBD2. J lost 10 bases, V lost 3 bases, and 20 bases had no gene match. The CDR3 consists of 17 residues. Germline lookup yields CDR1 SGHDN and CDR2 FVKESK.

J is TRBJ1-2 and V is TRBV11-2; 9 nucleotides match TRBD1. The CDR3 extends over 15 amino acids. V was pared by 2 bases and J by 4 bases, with 5 bases of the junction left unmatched. Germline assignment: CDR1 SGHAT and CDR2 FQNNGV. This chain's CDR3 is CASSLYRGPPYGYTF. The CDR3 DNA sequence: TGTGCCAGCAGCTTATACAGGGGGCCACCCTATGGCTACACCTTC.

DNA of the CDR3: TGCAGCGTTGCCCGAGGGGGTAATGAAAAACTGTTTTTT. Its translation is CSVARGGNEKLFF. This sequence joins TRBV29-1 and TRBJ1-4, with D possibly being TRBD1 (6 bases). V was cut by 4 bases and J by 4 bases, with 10 bases left in between. The germline CDR1 and CDR2 sequences are SQVTM and ANQGSEA. The CDR3 has 13 residues.

This clone was counted only a few times. The chain has TRBV14 and TRBJ2-7; the match to TRBD1 covers 10 bases. The J segment lost 2 bases and the V segment lost 2 bases, leaving 3 bases of the junction unmatched. Germline-derived CDR1 and CDR2 are SGHDN and FVKESK. The CDR3 loop spans 15 amino acids. The CDR3 is CASSQRQGATYEQYF. As DNA, the CDR3 is TGTGCCAGCAGCCAACGACAGGGGGCCACCTACGAGCAGTACTTC. The variable domain in full, completed from reference TRBV14 and TRBJ2-7, reads EAGVTQFPSHSVIEKGQTVTLRCDPISGHDNLYWYRRVMGKEIKFLLHFVKESKQDESGMPNNRFLAERTGGTYSTLKVQPAELEDSGVYFCASSQRQGATYEQYFGPGTRLTVT.

The chain links TRBV11-2 to TRBJ1-6; TRBD1 is a possible D gene (5 bases). This CDR3 comprises 16 residues. Germline V CDR1 and CDR2: SGHAT, FQNNGV. Trimming cost V 2 bases and J 6 bases, with 14 bases left between them. CDR3 amino acids: CASSLTQGLVNSPLHF. CDR3 DNA sequence: TGTGCCAGCAGCTTAACGCAGGGCCTTGTTAATTCACCCCTCCACTTT. Combining the CDR3 with reference TRBV11-2 and TRBJ1-6 gives the whole variable domain EAGVAQSPRYKIIEKRQSVAFWCNPISGHATLYWYQQILGQGPKLLIQFQNNGVVDDSQLPKDRFSAERLKGVDSTLKIQPAKLEDSAVYLCASSLTQGLVNSPLHFGNGTRLTVT.

The chain employs TRBV5-6 and TRBJ1-5; tentatively, D is TRBD1 (5 bases). V was clipped by 1 base and J by 6 bases, with 20 bases between them. The CDR3 sequence is 17 residues long. The germline V gene has CDR1 SGHDT and CDR2 YYEEEE. CDR3 nucleotide sequence: TGTGCCAGCAGCTTGTCATCAGGGCAGGGCGCCCCTCAGCCCCAGCATTTT. It translates to CASSLSSGQGAPQPQHF.

The chain uses TRBV12-3 or TRBV12-4 and TRBJ1-1; no firm D call. V was pared by 7 bases and J by 4 bases, with 13 bases between. This CDR3 is built from 13 residues. CDR3 nucleotide sequence: TGTGCCAGCACCCGGGAAAGCAGCACTGAAGCTTTCTTT. Its translation is CASTRESSTEAFF.

The CDR3 loop reads CASSLTSGGPTDTQYF. DNA for the CDR3: TGTGCCAGCAGCTTAACTAGCGGGGGCCCCACAGATACGCAGTATTTT. The genes are TRBV13 and TRBJ2-3; 11 nucleotides agree with TRBD2. Trimming removed 2 bases from V and 2 bases from J; junction bases left unmatched: 3. Germline V gene data show CDR1 as PRHDT and CDR2 as FYEKMQ (reference sequence). CDR3 size: 16 residues. The complete variable domain, with remaining parts taken from reference TRBV13 and TRBJ2-3, reads AAGVIQSPRHLIKEKRETATLKCYPIPRHDTVYWYQQGPGQDPQFLISFYEKMQSDKGSIPDRFSAQQFSDYHSELNMSSLELGDSALYFCASSLTSGGPTDTQYFGPGTRLTVL.

V usage is TRBV5-1 and J usage is TRBJ2-1, with TRBD1 as a possible D gene (5 bases). Germline CDR1 is SGHRS and CDR2 is YFSETQ. The CDR3 runs 15 residues. With 2 bases removed from V and 5 bases from J, the gap between germline ends came to 14 bases. This chain's CDR3 is CASSFGAGKHNEQFF. In DNA, the CDR3 is TGCGCCAGCAGCTTTGGGGCAGGGAAACACAATGAGCAGTTCTTC.

This clone came up a few times. The gene calls are TRBV11-2 and TRBJ1-5; TRBD1 matches 7 bases. With V trimmed by 1 base and J by 5 bases, 8 bases remained unmatched. Germline assignment: CDR1 SGHAT and CDR2 FQNNGV. The CDR3 contains 16 residues. The CDR3 is CASSLGTGTADQPQHF. The CDR3 nucleotides are TGTGCCAGCAGCTTAGGGACCGGGACAGCCGATCAGCCCCAGCATTTT.

V usage is TRBV1 and J usage is TRBJ2-1; the table's D call of TRBD2 was not tested on the DNA. TRBV1 corresponds to a pseudogene. The CDR3 has 19 amino acids. The CDR3 region has the DNA TGCACCAGCAGCCAAGTTATAGCGGGAGGGCCTCTGGTCTACAATGAGCAGTTCTTC. Its translation is CTSSQVIAGGPLVYNEQFF.